Below, 25 T cell receptor beta chains from the same sample are listed, as sequenced in a study of T-cell memory formation after mild COVID-19. TCRdb ran MiXCR on the 5' RACE reads and lists one entry per CDR3 protein. The data contain 110,000 or so distinct CDR3 sequences, 22% of them seen just once; the ten biggest clones take up around 41%. The sample was PBMCs or a T cell subset sorted from them (not recorded which). These TCRs come from a man aged 18 to 29 who had mild COVID-19 (a few samples of this study predate the infection). Cell type and time point are not known.

The chain uses TRBV12-3 or TRBV12-4 and TRBJ2-3; 8 bases are shared with TRBD1. Trimming at V came to 5 bases and at J to 5 bases, leaving 6 bases not matched to a gene. CDR3 size: 14 residues. The CDR3 bases are TGTGCCAGCAGTGTCAGGGGGCTTCAAGATACGCAGTATTTT. It encodes CASSVRGLQDTQYF.

This rearrangement joins TRBV29-1 to TRBJ2-1; 9 bases fit TRBD2. Germline CDR1 is SQVTM and CDR2 is ANQGSEA. With 3 bases clipped from V and 0 bases from J, the junction kept 15 bases outside the gene matches. CDR3 size: 19 residues. CDR3 loop: CSVDGWASGGTSSYNEQFF. CDR3 in DNA: TGCAGCGTTGATGGTTGGGCCAGCGGGGGGACGAGCTCCTACAATGAGCAGTTCTTC.

This chain uses TRBV29-1 with TRBJ1-2; D unresolved. CDR3 length equals 14 residues. V lost 3 bases and J lost 7, with 18 bases in between. Germline CDR1 and CDR2: SQVTM and ANQGSEA. The CDR3 sequence: CSVDRTALTSGYTF. The DNA of the CDR3 is TGCAGCGTTGACCGGACCGCTCTTACAAGTGGCTACACCTTC.

This sequence joins TRBV5-1 and TRBJ2-2; no clear D gene. Looked up from germline, CDR1 is SGHRS and CDR2 is YFSETQ. The ends were cut back, 0 bases at V and 0 bases at J, with 3 bases in the middle. The CDR3 extends over 14 amino acids. The chain's CDR3 is CASSLAANTGELFF. The CDR3 nucleotides read TGCGCCAGCAGCTTGGCAGCGAACACCGGGGAGCTGTTTTTT.

This clonotype was recorded a few times. V usage is TRBV3-1 and J usage is TRBJ1-2; D unresolved. Trimming removed 1 base from V and 0 bases from J, with 9 bases in between. Per germline, CDR1 LGHDT and CDR2 YNNKEL (reference sequence). The CDR3 length is 15 residues. The DNA for the CDR3 is TGTGCCAGCAGCCAAGGAGCCATGACTAACTATGGCTACACCTTC. Protein product: CASSQGAMTNYGYTF.

This chain joins TRBV6-2 or TRBV6-3 and TRBJ2-3; 7 bases are a match to TRBD2. With V trimmed by 5 bases and J by 2 bases, 4 bases remained unmatched. The V gene's germline CDR1 is MNHEY and CDR2 SVGEGT. The CDR3 loop spans 14 amino acids. Here the CDR3 reads CASSPTSTTDTQYF. CDR3 nucleotides: TGTGCCAGCAGTCCGACTAGCACCACAGATACGCAGTATTTT.

The genes are TRBV7-9 and TRBJ2-6; tentatively, D is TRBD1 (6 bases). In germline, CDR1 is SEHNR, CDR2 FQNEAQ (reference sequence). The CDR3 covers 17 residues. Trimming removed 4 bases from V and 4 bases from J, with 17 bases in between. CDR3 in DNA: TGTGCCAGCAGCTCAACCTCTACAGGGCTCGGGGCCAACGTCCTGACTTTC. This encodes CASSSTSTGLGANVLTF.

The chain links TRBV7-6 to TRBJ2-3; perhaps D is TRBD1 or TRBD2 (6 bases each). The CDR3 has 16 residues. Per the germline V gene, CDR1 is SGHVS and CDR2 is FNYEAQ. V was trimmed by 1 base and J by 0 bases, leaving 11 bases between them. CDR3 loop: CASSLVGGYSTDTQYF. The DNA of the CDR3 is TGTGCCAGCAGCTTAGTAGGGGGGTACAGCACAGATACGCAGTATTTT.

The V and J genes are TRBV6-2 or TRBV6-3 and TRBJ2-5; D not certain. CDR3 length: 13 residues. The V gene lost 6 bases and the J gene lost 5 bases, with 13 bases spanning the gap. From germline, CDR1 is MNHEY and CDR2 SVGEGT. The CDR3 here is CASSEIEVETQYF. CDR3 DNA: TGTGCCAGCAGCGAAATCGAGGTCGAGACCCAGTACTTC.

This clonotype turned up a few times. V is TRBV7-9 and J is TRBJ1-1, with a tentative D call TRBD1 (6 bases). Trimming removed 4 bases from V and 2 bases from J, with 17 bases in between. Germline CDR1 and CDR2: SEHNR and FQNEAQ (reference sequence). The CDR3 is made up of 16 amino acids. The CDR3 coding sequence is TGTGCCAGCAGCTCACCGGGGGGGCATTTCAACACTGAAGCTTTCTTT. Protein sequence: CASSSPGGHFNTEAFF.

There are a few counts of this clonotype. The rearrangement links TRBV7-2 to TRBJ1-3, with D perhaps matching TRBD1 (5 bases). This CDR3 region has 16 residues. From germline, CDR1 is SGHTA and CDR2 FQGNSA. V dropped 2 bases and J dropped 0 bases, with 11 bases sitting between them. CDR3 bases: TGTGCCAGCAGCTTAATGGGACGGAACTCTGGAAACACCATATATTTT. This gives the protein CASSLMGRNSGNTIYF.

V and J are TRBV5-5 and TRBJ2-4; D possibly uses TRBD1 or TRBD2 (5 bases each). Trimming took 0 bases from V and 8 from J, leaving 6 bases between them. CDR3 length: 12 amino acids. The germline V gene has CDR1 SGHKS and CDR2 YYEKEE (reference sequence). CDR3 nucleotides: TGTGCCAGCAGCTTGGTGGGGGACATTCAGTACTTC. Encoded protein: CASSLVGDIQYF.

The CDR3 DNA reads as TGTGCCAGCAGCTTAGGCCCCGTCCCTAGCGGGGGGCCCGGTGATACGCAGTATTTT. Residues: CASSLGPVPSGGPGDTQYF. The chain couples TRBV11-2 to TRBJ2-3, with TRBD2 identical over 11 bases. The junction had 15 bases not matched to a gene; V was cut back by 1 base and J by 6 bases. In germline, CDR1 is SGHAT, CDR2 FQNNGV. The CDR3 length is 19 residues.

This clonotype has only a few counts. This chain links TRBV11-2 with TRBJ2-5; D call uncertain. Germline values: CDR1 SGHAT, CDR2 FQNNGV. The CDR3 spans 11 residues. The germline V and J ends were trimmed by 6 bases and 5 bases, with 7 bases remaining between them. The CDR3 sequence is CASRGLETQYF. CDR3 DNA sequence: TGTGCCAGCAGGGGGTTGGAGACCCAGTACTTC.

The CDR3 coding sequence is TGTGCCAGCGGACACAGGGGGCCGGGCCAGCCCCAGCATTTT. This sequence encodes CASGHRGPGQPQHF. The chain employs TRBV6-5 and TRBJ1-5; 9 positions match TRBD1. The CDR3 runs to 14 residues. Germline lookup yields CDR1 MNHEY and CDR2 SVGAGI. Trimming at V came to 8 bases and at J to 7 bases, leaving 9 bases not matched to a gene.

Only a few counts were recorded for this clonotype. The chain links TRBV7-2 to TRBJ1-6; D gene unclear. Germline V lookup: CDR1 SGHTA, CDR2 FQGNSA. Trimming left V 3 bases short and J 4 bases short, with 22 bases between. CDR3 length equals 19 residues. This chain's CDR3 is CASSLGSPTTELYNSPLHF. CDR3 coding DNA: TGTGCCAGCAGCTTGGGCTCACCGACAACGGAACTTTATAATTCACCCCTCCACTTT.

This chain connects TRBV7-9 to TRBJ1-2; 8 bases are a match to TRBD1. Unmatched junction bases numbered 16, after V lost 3 bases and J lost 13 bases. The CDR3 is 15 residues long. Germline CDR1 SEHNR, CDR2 FQNEAQ (reference sequence). In DNA form, the CDR3 reads TGTGCCAGCAGCTTGTTAACTGGACAGGGAGTTTATCGCACCTTC. Translating gives CASSLLTGQGVYRTF.

This chain joins TRBV24-1 and TRBJ2-1; the D call may be TRBD1 or TRBD2 (5 bases each). The V gene's germline CDR1 is KGHDR and CDR2 SFDVKD. The CDR3 has 13 amino acids. Trimming cost V 5 bases and J 6 bases, with 10 bases left between them. In DNA form, the CDR3 reads TGTGCCACCAGTGGCCCGAGGGGCAATGAGCAGTTCTTC. Translated: CATSGPRGNEQFF.

V usage is TRBV15 and J usage is TRBJ2-1; 7 bases fit TRBD1. This CDR3 is 14 amino acids long. CDR1 is LNHNV and CDR2 is YYDKDF in the germline V gene (reference sequence). With 4 bases clipped from V and 4 bases from J, the junction kept 4 bases outside the gene matches. The CDR3 DNA follows: TGTGCCACCAGCACCGGGACAGCTTACAATGAGCAGTTCTTC. Translated, it gives CATSTGTAYNEQFF.

The gene calls are TRBV12-3 or TRBV12-4 and TRBJ1-4; D uncertain. The CDR3 is made up of 16 amino acids. V dropped 4 bases and J dropped 4 bases, with 16 bases sitting between them. CDR3 DNA: TGTGCCAGCAGTTCAAGAATTGGGGTGATTAATGAAAAACTGTTTTTT. It yields the protein CASSSRIGVINEKLFF.

The V gene is TRBV10-3, the J gene TRBJ2-7; 7 nucleotides agree with TRBD1. The CDR3 is 12 amino acids. Unmatched junction bases numbered 7, after V lost 10 bases and J lost 4 bases. Per germline, CDR1 ENHRY and CDR2 SYGVKD. CDR3 region: CATGTDAYEQYF. As DNA, the CDR3 is TGTGCCACCGGGACAGACGCTTACGAGCAGTACTTC.

This chain links TRBV20-1 with TRBJ2-7; the match to TRBD1 covers 10 bases. The CDR3 is 18 residues long. Losses at the gene ends were 3 bases for V and 2 bases for J; bases not matched to a gene: 16. CDR1 is DFQATT, CDR2 SNEGSKA, per germline (reference sequence). CDR3: CSASGSVPGQGTAYEQYF. The CDR3 DNA follows: TGCAGTGCTAGCGGGTCGGTTCCGGGACAGGGGACGGCCTACGAGCAGTACTTC.

V is TRBV10-3 and J is TRBJ2-5; D is possibly TRBD1 (5 bases). Germline loops: CDR1 ENHRY, CDR2 SYGVKD. The CDR3 loop spans 14 amino acids. Trimming left V 4 bases short and J 4 bases short, with 13 bases between. In DNA form, the CDR3 reads TGTGCCATCAGTGCCCAGGGTGGGCTAGAGACCCAGTACTTC. Translation gives CAISAQGGLETQYF.

The V and J genes are TRBV6-5 and TRBJ2-1; D remains unclear. There are 13 residues in the CDR3. The V gene lost 2 bases and the J gene lost 6 bases, with 8 bases spanning the gap. CDR1 MNHEY and CDR2 SVGAGI come from the germline V gene. The CDR3 nucleotides are TGTGCCAGCAGTTACGGACCACCCAATGAGCAGTTCTTC. This gives the protein CASSYGPPNEQFF.

In this sample, this clonotype turned up a few times. V usage is TRBV7-3 and J usage is TRBJ2-3; perhaps TRBD2 as D (6 bases). Germline V gives CDR1 SGHTA, CDR2 FQGTGA. V lost 10 bases, J lost 2 bases, and 19 bases lay in between. The CDR3 consists of 15 residues. CDR3: CATSGDFLFTDTQYF. In nucleotides, the CDR3 is TGTGCCACCTCGGGGGACTTCTTATTCACAGATACGCAGTATTTT.